The rows below give T cell receptor beta chains drawn from one sample of a study of shared clonotypes between healthy human individuals. Assay: immunoSEQ multiplex PCR; the TCRdb copy retains only in-frame clones and omits some. The sample shows roughly 2,300,000 clones, 80% to 95% of them seen only once. Sequencing was performed on naive CD4+ T cells from PBMCs. All receptors derive from a man between 18 and 35 years old in good health. Some clones in this sample may be carry-over from other donors' samples. CDR3s leave out the opening cysteine and the closing phenylalanine or tryptophan. Fields, in order: V gene, CDR3 protein.

TRBV7-2 | ASRRGGELF
TRBV11-1 | ASSFSVRADTQY
TRBV6-6 | ASSYPNRPGTQY
TRBV29-1 | SGSTDTQY
TRBV7-9 | ASSPQGGHTEAF
TRBV5-1 | ASSLGDRSNEQY
TRBV4-1 | ASSQGRSAGRWETQY
TRBV7-3 | ASSSQGAPYEQY
TRBV7-9 | ASRGGLREKLF
TRBV9 | ASSVGVGETQY
TRBV7-7 | ASSLRPLGTDTQY
TRBV18 | ASSAGAPYEQY
TRBV4-1 | ASSQVSYEQY
TRBV6-1 | ASSDWVNWSSYEQY
TRBV9 | ASSVGPTTPYEQY
TRBV7-2 | ASSKDRVSEQF
TRBV9 | ASSVEWRTGELF
TRBV10-3 | AITMGQSYEQY
TRBV25-1 | ASSEAKSGNQPQH